This TCR beta chain was identified in a study of human T cells and chemical hapten exposure. Across the whole study: Read at 6 days, the patch tests placed 0.01% DPC on the upper back. Chiefly women, the patients showed alopecia areata, totalis or universalis.

Only a few counts were recorded for this clonotype. Time point denoted: patch test 1, 2 weeks after DPC sensitization. Treatment defined: therapeutic diphenylcyclopropenone sensitization with weekly scalp DPC. V lost 0 bases and J 4 bases, leaving 16 bases between the germline ends. This CDR3 is built from 17 residues. The germline gives CDR1 MGHRA, CDR2 YSYEKL. TCRdb fed the RACE reads into MiXCR, producing one record per CDR3 protein. Among about 110,000 distinct CDR3 sequences listed, 11% were seen once. The TCR originated in a woman aged 40 to 49 with alopecia areata. Some clones in this sample may be carry-over from other donors' samples. V usage is TRBV4-1 and J usage is TRBJ2-1; TRBD1 is a possible D gene (6 bases). Sample: whole blood, taken in connection with sensitization to the hapten diphenylcyclopropenone (DPC). This CDR3 is CASSQDFGTHLYNEQFF. CDR3 sequence (DNA): TGCGCCAGCAGCCAAGATTTCGGGACACATTTATACAATGAGCAGTTCTTC.